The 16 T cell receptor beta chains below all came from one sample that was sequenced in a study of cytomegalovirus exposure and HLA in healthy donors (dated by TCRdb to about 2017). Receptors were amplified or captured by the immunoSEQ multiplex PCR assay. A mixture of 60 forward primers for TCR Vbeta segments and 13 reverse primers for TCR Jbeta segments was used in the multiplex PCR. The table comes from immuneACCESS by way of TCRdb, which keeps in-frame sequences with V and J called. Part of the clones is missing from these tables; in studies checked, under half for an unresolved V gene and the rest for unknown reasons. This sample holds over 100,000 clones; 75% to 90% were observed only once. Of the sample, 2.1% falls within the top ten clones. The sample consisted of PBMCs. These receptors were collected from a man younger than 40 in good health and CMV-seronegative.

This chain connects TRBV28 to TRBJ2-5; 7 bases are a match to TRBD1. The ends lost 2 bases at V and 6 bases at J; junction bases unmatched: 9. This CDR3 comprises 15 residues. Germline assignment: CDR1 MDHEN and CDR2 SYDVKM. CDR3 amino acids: CASSLTTGDGQTQYF. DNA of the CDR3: TGTGCCAGCAGTTTAACAACAGGGGATGGACAGACCCAGTACTTC. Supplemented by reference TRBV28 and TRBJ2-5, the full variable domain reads DVKVTQSSRYLVKRTGEKVFLECVQDMDHENMFWYRQDPGLGLRLIYFSYDVKMKEKGDIPEGYSVSREKKERFSLILESASTNQTSMYLCASSLTTGDGQTQYFGPGTRLLVL.

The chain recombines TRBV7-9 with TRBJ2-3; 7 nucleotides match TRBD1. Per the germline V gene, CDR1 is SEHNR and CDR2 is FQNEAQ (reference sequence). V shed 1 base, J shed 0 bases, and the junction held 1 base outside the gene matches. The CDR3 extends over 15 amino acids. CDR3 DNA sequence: TGTGCCAGCAGCTTAGGGGACAGCAGCACAGATACGCAGTATTTT. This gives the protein CASSLGDSSTDTQYF.

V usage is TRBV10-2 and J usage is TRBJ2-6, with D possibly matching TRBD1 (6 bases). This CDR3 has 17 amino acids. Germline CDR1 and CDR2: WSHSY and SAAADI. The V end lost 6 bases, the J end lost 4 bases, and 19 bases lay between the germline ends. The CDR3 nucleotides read TGCGCCAGCAGAGTGGCAGGGGCCCTCCCCGGGGCCAACGTCCTGACTTTC. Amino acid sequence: CASRVAGALPGANVLTF.

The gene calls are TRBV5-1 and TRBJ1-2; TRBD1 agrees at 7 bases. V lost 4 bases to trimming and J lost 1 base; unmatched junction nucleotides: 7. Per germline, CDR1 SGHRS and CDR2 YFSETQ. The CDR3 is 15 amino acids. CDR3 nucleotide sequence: TGCGCCAGCAGCCCCGGGGACAGTGTTAACTATGGCTACACCTTC. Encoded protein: CASSPGDSVNYGYTF.

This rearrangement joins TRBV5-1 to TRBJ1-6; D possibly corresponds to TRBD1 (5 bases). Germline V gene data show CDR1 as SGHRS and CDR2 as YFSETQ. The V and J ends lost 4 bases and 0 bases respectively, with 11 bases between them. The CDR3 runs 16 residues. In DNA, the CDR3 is TGCGCCAGCAGCAACAGGATTACCTCCTATAATTCACCCCTCCACTTT. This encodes CASSNRITSYNSPLHF.

The CDR3 sequence is CASRSSDEKLFF. CDR3 DNA sequence: TGTGCCAGCAGGTCGTCGGATGAAAAACTGTTTTTT. The rearrangement joins TRBV28 to TRBJ1-4; unclear D gene. Germline values: CDR1 MDHEN, CDR2 SYDVKM. The germline V and J ends were trimmed by 6 bases and 6 bases, with 8 bases remaining between them. The CDR3 loop spans 12 amino acids.

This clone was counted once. CDR3 sequence reads: CASSLEGRGSYEQYF. The DNA of the CDR3 is TGTGCCAGCAGCTTAGAGGGGAGGGGGAGCTACGAGCAGTACTTC. V usage is TRBV7-9 and J usage is TRBJ2-7; a possible D gene is TRBD2 (7 bases). Trimming left V 1 base short and J 3 bases short, with 13 bases between. This CDR3 has 15 amino acids. CDR1 and CDR2 from the germline V gene are SEHNR and FQNEAQ (reference sequence).

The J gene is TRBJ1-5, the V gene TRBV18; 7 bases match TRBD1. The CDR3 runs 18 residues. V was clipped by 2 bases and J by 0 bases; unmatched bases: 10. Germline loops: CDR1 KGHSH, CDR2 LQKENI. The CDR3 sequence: CASSPSGRGEISNQPQHF. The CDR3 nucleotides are TGTGCCAGCTCACCAAGCGGCAGGGGGGAAATTAGCAATCAGCCCCAGCATTTT.

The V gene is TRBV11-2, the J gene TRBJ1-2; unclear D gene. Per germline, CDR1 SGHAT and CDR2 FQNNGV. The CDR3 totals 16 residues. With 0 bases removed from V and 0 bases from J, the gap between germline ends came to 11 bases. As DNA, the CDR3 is TGTGCCAGCAGCTTAGATCGGCCAGGCCCTAACTATGGCTACACCTTC. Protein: CASSLDRPGPNYGYTF.

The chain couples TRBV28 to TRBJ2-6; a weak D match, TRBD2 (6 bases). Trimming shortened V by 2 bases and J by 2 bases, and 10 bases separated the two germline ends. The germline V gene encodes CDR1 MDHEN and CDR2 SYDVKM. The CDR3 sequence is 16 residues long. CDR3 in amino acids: CASSLPGDAGANVLTF. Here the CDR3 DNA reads TGTGCCAGCAGTTTACCGGGGGACGCTGGGGCCAACGTCCTGACTTTC. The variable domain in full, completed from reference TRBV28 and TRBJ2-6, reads DVKVTQSSRYLVKRTGEKVFLECVQDMDHENMFWYRQDPGLGLRLIYFSYDVKMKEKGDIPEGYSVSREKKERFSLILESASTNQTSMYLCASSLPGDAGANVLTFGAGSRLTVL.

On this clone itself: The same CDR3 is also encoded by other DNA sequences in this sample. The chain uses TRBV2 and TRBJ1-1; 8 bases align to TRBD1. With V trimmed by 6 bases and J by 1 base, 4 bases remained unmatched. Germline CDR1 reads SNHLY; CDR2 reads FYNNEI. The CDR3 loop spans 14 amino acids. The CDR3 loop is CASRGTGWNTEAFF. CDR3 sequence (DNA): TGTGCCAGCAGGGGGACAGGATGGAACACTGAAGCTTTCTTT.

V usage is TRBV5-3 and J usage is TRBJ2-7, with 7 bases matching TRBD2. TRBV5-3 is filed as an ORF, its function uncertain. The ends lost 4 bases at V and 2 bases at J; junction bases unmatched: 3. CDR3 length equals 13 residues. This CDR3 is CARSQREAYEQYF. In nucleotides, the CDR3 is TGTGCCAGAAGCCAACGGGAGGCCTACGAGCAGTACTTC.

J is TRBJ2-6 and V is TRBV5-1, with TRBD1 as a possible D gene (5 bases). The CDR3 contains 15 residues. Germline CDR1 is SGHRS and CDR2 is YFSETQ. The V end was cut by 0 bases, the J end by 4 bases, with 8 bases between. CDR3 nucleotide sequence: TGCGCCAGCAGCTTGGCTGGGGCCGGGGCCAACGTCCTGACTTTC. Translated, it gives CASSLAGAGANVLTF.

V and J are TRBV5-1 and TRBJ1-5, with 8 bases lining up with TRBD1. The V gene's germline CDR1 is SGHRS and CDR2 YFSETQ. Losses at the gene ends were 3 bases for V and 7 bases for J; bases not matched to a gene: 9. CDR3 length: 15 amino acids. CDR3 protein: CASSYQTGVDQPQHF. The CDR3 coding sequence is TGCGCCAGCAGCTACCAGACAGGGGTAGACCAGCCCCAGCATTTT.

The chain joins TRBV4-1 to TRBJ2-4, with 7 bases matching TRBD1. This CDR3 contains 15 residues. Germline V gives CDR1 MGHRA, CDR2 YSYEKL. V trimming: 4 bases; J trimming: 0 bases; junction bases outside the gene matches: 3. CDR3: CASSRDRLAKNIQYF. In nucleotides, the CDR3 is TGCGCCAGCAGCCGGGACAGACTAGCCAAAAACATTCAGTACTTC.

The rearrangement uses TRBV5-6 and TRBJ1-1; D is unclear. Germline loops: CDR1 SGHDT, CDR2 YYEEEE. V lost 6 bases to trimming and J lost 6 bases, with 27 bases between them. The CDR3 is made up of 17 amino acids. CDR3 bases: TGTGCCAGCACGGCGAGGCCACATAGCCGGGTCGGCCCTGAAGCTTTCTTT. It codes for CASTARPHSRVGPEAFF.